One and the same sample provided the 19 T cell receptor beta chains below, sequenced in a study of T cell changes during pregnancy in multiple sclerosis. Assay: immunoSEQ multiplex PCR; the TCRdb copy retains only in-frame clones and omits some. In the table there are 37,000 or so clones, 80% to 90% of which are singletons. The input for sequencing was CD4+ T cells from peripheral blood mononuclear cells, taken in the first trimester of pregnancy. The receptors were gathered from a female donor with multiple sclerosis, enrolled in a pregnancy study.

This clone is categorized as medium-sized. The rearrangement links TRBV4-1 to TRBJ1-1; 11 positions match TRBD1. This CDR3 is 15 amino acids long. Per the germline V gene, CDR1 is MGHRA and CDR2 is YSYEKL. V lost 0 bases and J lost 5; bases outside the gene matches: 2. CDR3 loop: CASSQEGTGGTEAFF. The CDR3 nucleotides read TGCGCCAGCAGCCAAGAGGGGACAGGGGGGACTGAAGCTTTCTTT.

This clone was counted once. This rearrangement joins TRBV19 to TRBJ2-7; TRBD1 aligns across 7 bases. Per germline, CDR1 LNHDA and CDR2 SQIVND (reference sequence). Trimming at V came to 3 bases and at J to 2 bases, leaving 1 base not matched to a gene. The CDR3 runs to 13 residues. The CDR3 is CASSIDRAYEQYF. The DNA for the CDR3 is TGTGCCAGTAGTATCGACAGGGCCTACGAGCAGTACTTC.

The CDR3 region has the DNA TGTGCCAGTGGGGGGACCACGGTCCAAGAGACCCAGTACTTC. Translated: CASGGTTVQETQYF. The V and J genes are TRBV19 and TRBJ2-5, with D maybe TRBD2 (6 bases). CDR3 size: 14 residues. V shed 8 bases and J shed 1 base, with 14 bases lying between them. Germline CDR1 is LNHDA and CDR2 is SQIVND (reference sequence). Full variable domain (outside the CDR3, taken from reference TRBV19 and TRBJ2-5): DGGITQSPKYLFRKEGQNVTLSCEQNLNHDAMYWYRQDPGQGLRLIYYSQIVNDFQKGDIAEGYSVSREKKESFPLTVTSAQKNPTAFYLCASGGTTVQETQYFGPGTRLLVL.

This clone was counted a single time. V usage is TRBV9 and J usage is TRBJ2-7, with TRBD2 matching over 9 bases. Germline CDR1 reads SGDLS; CDR2 reads YYNGEE. This CDR3 contains 15 residues. J lost 4 bases, V lost 3 bases, and 8 bases had no gene match. The CDR3 reads CASSAGLARGYEQYF. The CDR3 DNA reads as TGTGCCAGCAGCGCCGGACTAGCGCGGGGTTACGAGCAGTACTTC.

The chain is built from TRBV10-1 and TRBJ1-5, with 7 nucleotides matching TRBD1. With 6 bases clipped from V and 3 bases from J, the junction kept 5 bases outside the gene matches. Germline CDR1 reads WNHNN; CDR2 reads SYGVQD (reference sequence). This CDR3 region has 14 residues. CDR3 sequence (DNA): TGCGCCAGCAGAGCCGACAGGGACAATCAGCCCCAGCATTTT. Amino acids: CASRADRDNQPQHF.

The chain links TRBV25-1 to TRBJ2-5, with TRBD1 matching over 9 bases. CDR1 and CDR2 from the germline V gene are MGHDK and SYGVNS. V lost 4 bases and J lost 6; bases outside the gene matches: 3. CDR3 size: 13 residues. The CDR3 here is CASSVGQGKTQYF. DNA for the CDR3: TGTGCCAGCAGTGTGGGACAGGGAAAGACCCAGTACTTC.

V and J are TRBV14 and TRBJ2-3; TRBD2 matches at 10 bases. J gave up 1 base and V 1 base, and 11 bases lay outside the gene matches. This CDR3 has 19 residues. CDR1 and CDR2 from the germline V gene are SGHDN and FVKESK. CDR3 nucleotide sequence: TGTGCCAGCAGCCAAGGACCCAGACTTCTAGCGGGGGGCACAGATACGCAGTATTTT. Encoded protein: CASSQGPRLLAGGTDTQYF.

V is TRBV6-5 and J is TRBJ1-6; D possibly corresponds to TRBD1 (6 bases). Trimming removed 4 bases at V and 7 bases at J, with 17 bases between. The germline gives CDR1 MNHEY, CDR2 SVGAGI. The CDR3 runs 16 residues. The CDR3 sequence is CASSFERTAPNSPLHF. The CDR3 DNA sequence: TGTGCCAGCAGTTTCGAAAGGACAGCACCAAATTCACCCCTCCACTTT.

By frequency in the sample, this clone is medium-sized. The rearrangement joins TRBV7-2 to TRBJ1-3; D uncertain. Germline V CDR1 and CDR2: SGHTA, FQGNSA. Trimming removed 1 base at V and 2 bases at J, with 6 bases between. The length of the CDR3 is 14 residues. In DNA form, the CDR3 reads TGTGCCAGCAGCTTAGTTCGGGCTGGAAACACCATATATTTT. Residues: CASSLVRAGNTIYF.

The chain couples TRBV19 to TRBJ2-1, with 8 bases aligning to TRBD2. Germline CDR1 LNHDA, CDR2 SQIVND (reference sequence). V lost 4 bases, J lost 1 base, and 9 bases stayed unmatched. The CDR3 sequence is 17 residues long. The CDR3 DNA follows: TGTGCCAGTAGTACCATAAGCGGGGGCAGTTCCTACAATGAGCAGTTCTTC. Amino acids: CASSTISGGSSYNEQFF.

The chain joins TRBV18 to TRBJ2-5; TRBD2 matches at 7 bases. V dropped 6 bases and J dropped 5; count of bases not matched to a gene: 9. This CDR3 region has 14 residues. Looked up from germline, CDR1 is KGHSH and CDR2 is LQKENI. The CDR3 nucleotides are TGTGCCAGCTCCCCGTCTGAGGGAGGGGAGACCCAGTACTTC. Translated: CASSPSEGGETQYF.

The chain has TRBV6-5 and TRBJ1-2, with TRBD1 matching 10 bases. CDR1 and CDR2 (germline): MNHEY, SVGAGI. After removal of 5 bases from V and 3 bases from J, the junction contained 3 bases not matched to a gene. This CDR3 is built from 14 residues. The CDR3 DNA is TGTGCCAGCAGTCTGGGACAGGGGCACTATGGCTACACCTTC. It translates to CASSLGQGHYGYTF.

This chain links TRBV5-1 with TRBJ2-1; TRBD1 agrees at 8 bases. V shed 3 bases, J shed 2 bases, and the junction held 1 base outside the gene matches. This CDR3 spans 14 amino acids. Germline CDR1 and CDR2: SGHRS and YFSETQ. CDR3 region: CASSSGGPYNEQFF. CDR3 bases: TGCGCCAGCAGCTCAGGGGGCCCCTACAATGAGCAGTTCTTC.

V is TRBV6-1 and J is TRBJ2-4; TRBD2 matches at 9 bases. There are 14 residues in the CDR3. Germline assignment: CDR1 MNHNS and CDR2 SASEGT. The ends lost 3 bases at V and 6 bases at J; junction bases unmatched: 3. The CDR3 reads CASSDLAGLNIQYF. Here the CDR3 DNA reads TGTGCCAGCAGTGATCTAGCGGGATTAAACATTCAGTACTTC.

In DNA, the CDR3 is TGTGCCAGCAGACTACAGACAGTGGGTGGTCCCCAGCATTTT. Its protein is CASRLQTVGGPQHF. V is TRBV6-6 and J is TRBJ1-5, with D possibly matching TRBD1 (5 bases). Germline CDR1 is MNHNY and CDR2 is SVGAGI (reference sequence). This CDR3 region has 14 residues. Trimming took off 6 bases at V and 10 bases at J, with 19 bases between the two ends.

This rearrangement joins TRBV19 to TRBJ1-5; TRBD1 matches at 9 bases. Germline CDR1 LNHDA, CDR2 SQIVND (reference sequence). V shed 3 bases and J 10 bases; nucleotides not matched to a gene: 7. The CDR3 covers 14 residues. The CDR3 protein is CASSMGTGSLPQHF. DNA for the CDR3: TGTGCCAGTAGTATGGGGACAGGGTCACTCCCCCAGCATTTT.

The V call is TRBV9, the J call TRBJ1-4; maybe TRBD1 (5 bases). The CDR3 consists of 15 residues. The germline V and J ends were trimmed by 1 base and 1 base, with 8 bases remaining between them. CDR1 and CDR2 from the germline V gene are SGDLS and YYNGEE. The CDR3 sequence is CASSVLGQTNEKLFF. CDR3 nucleotide sequence: TGTGCCAGCAGCGTATTAGGACAAACTAATGAAAAACTGTTTTTT.

J is TRBJ1-1 and V is TRBV30; possible D gene TRBD1, 5 bases. The CDR3 is 14 amino acids. In germline, CDR1 is GTSNPN, CDR2 SVGIG (reference sequence). The V end lost 3 bases, the J end lost 5 bases, and 16 bases lay between the germline ends. CDR3 amino acids: CAWSAFSGLTEAFF. CDR3 bases: TGTGCCTGGAGCGCTTTTTCGGGACTGACTGAAGCTTTCTTT.

The chain joins TRBV6-5 to TRBJ1-1; a weak D match, TRBD1 (6 bases). The germline V gene encodes CDR1 MNHEY and CDR2 SVGAGI. The CDR3 has 16 amino acids. Trimming cost V 2 bases and J 1 base, with 14 bases left between them. CDR3 nucleotide sequence: TGTGCCAGCAGTTACGGGGGCAGCAAGGCGAACACTGAAGCTTTCTTT. This sequence encodes CASSYGGSKANTEAFF.